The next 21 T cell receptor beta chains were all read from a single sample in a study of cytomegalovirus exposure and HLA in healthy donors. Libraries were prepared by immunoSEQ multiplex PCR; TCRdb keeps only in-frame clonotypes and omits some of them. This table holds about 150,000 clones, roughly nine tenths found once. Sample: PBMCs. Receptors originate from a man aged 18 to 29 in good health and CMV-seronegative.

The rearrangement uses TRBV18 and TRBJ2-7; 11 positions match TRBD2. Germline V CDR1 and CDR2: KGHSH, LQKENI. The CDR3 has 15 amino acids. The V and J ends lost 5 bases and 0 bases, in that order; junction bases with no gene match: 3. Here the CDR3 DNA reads TGTGCCAGCTCAGAAGGGACTAGCGGCTCCTACGAGCAGTACTTC. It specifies CASSEGTSGSYEQYF.

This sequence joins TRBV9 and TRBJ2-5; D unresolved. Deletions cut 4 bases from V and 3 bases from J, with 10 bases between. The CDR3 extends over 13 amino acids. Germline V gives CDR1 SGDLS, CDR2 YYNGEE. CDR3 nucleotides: TGTGCCAGCAGCCGCGGAACTGAAGAGACCCAGTACTTC. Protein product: CASSRGTEETQYF.

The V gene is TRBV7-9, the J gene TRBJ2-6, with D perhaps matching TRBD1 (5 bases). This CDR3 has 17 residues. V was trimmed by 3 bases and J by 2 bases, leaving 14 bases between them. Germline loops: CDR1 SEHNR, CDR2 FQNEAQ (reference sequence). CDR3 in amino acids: CASSFRRQSAGANVLTF. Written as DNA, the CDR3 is TGTGCCAGCAGCTTTCGGAGACAGTCGGCTGGGGCCAACGTCCTGACTTTC.

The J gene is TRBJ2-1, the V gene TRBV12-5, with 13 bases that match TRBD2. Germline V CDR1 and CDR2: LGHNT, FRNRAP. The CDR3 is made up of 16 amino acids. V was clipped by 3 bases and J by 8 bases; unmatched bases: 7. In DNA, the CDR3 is TGTGCTAGTGGTTTAGGGACTAGCGGGGTAGTCGATGAGCAGTTCTTC. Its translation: CASGLGTSGVVDEQFF. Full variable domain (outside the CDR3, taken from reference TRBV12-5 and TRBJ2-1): DARVTQTPRHKVTEMGQEVTMRCQPILGHNTVFWYRQTMMQGLELLAYFRNRAPLDDSGMPKDRFSAEMPDATLATLKIQPSEPRDSAVYFCASGLGTSGVVDEQFFGPGTRLTVL.

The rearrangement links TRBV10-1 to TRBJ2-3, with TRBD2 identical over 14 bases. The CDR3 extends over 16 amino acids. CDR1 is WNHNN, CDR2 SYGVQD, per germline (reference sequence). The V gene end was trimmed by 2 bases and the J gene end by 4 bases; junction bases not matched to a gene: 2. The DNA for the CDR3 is TGCGCCAGCAGTGAGCCGGGACTAGCGGGAGCAGATACGCAGTATTTT. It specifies CASSEPGLAGADTQYF.

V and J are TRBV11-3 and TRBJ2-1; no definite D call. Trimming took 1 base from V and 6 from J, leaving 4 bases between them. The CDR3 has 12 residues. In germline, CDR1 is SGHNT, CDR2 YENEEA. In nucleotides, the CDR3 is TGTGCCAGCAGCTTAGTCCGCAATGAGCAGTTCTTC. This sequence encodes CASSLVRNEQFF.

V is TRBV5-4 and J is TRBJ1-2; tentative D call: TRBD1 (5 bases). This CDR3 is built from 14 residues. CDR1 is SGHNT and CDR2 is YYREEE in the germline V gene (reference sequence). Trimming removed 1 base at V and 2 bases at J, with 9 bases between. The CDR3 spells CASSLWGGNYGYTF. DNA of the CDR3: TGTGCCAGCAGCTTGTGGGGGGGGAACTATGGCTACACCTTC.

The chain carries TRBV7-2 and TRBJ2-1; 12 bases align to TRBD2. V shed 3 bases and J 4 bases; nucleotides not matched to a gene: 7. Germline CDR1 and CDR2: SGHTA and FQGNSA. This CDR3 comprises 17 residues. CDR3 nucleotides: TGTGCCAGCAGCTTCGCGACTAGCGGGAGATGGTACAATGAGCAGTTCTTC. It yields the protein CASSFATSGRWYNEQFF. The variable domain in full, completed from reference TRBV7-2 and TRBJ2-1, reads GAGVSQSPSNKVTEKGKDVELRCDPISGHTALYWYRQSLGQGLEFLIYFQGNSAPDKSGLPSDRFSAERTGGSVSTLTIQRTQQEDSAVYLCASSFATSGRWYNEQFFGPGTRLTVL.

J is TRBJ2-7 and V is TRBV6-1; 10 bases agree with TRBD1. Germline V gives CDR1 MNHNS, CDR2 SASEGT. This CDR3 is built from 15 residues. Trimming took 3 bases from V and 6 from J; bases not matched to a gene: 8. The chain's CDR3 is CASSDRDRGLAEQYF. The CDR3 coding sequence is TGTGCCAGCAGTGACCGGGACAGGGGTCTCGCCGAGCAGTACTTC.

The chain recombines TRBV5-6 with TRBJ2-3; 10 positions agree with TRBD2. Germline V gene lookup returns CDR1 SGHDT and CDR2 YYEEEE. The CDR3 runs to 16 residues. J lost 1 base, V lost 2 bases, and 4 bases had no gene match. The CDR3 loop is CASSFVGTSGTDTQYF. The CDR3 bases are TGTGCCAGCAGCTTCGTCGGGACTAGCGGCACAGATACGCAGTATTTT.

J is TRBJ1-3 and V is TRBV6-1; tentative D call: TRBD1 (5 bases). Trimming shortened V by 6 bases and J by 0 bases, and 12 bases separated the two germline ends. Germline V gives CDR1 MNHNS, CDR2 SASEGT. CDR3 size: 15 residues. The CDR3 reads CASSTTVNSGNTIYF. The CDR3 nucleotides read TGTGCCAGCAGCACGACAGTTAACTCTGGAAACACCATATATTTT.

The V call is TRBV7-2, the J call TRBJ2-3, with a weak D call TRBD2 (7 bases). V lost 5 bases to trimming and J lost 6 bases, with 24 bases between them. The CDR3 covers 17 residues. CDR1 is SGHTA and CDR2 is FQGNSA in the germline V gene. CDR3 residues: CASSLDVGGATWDTQYF. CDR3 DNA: TGTGCCAGCAGCCTTGACGTTGGGGGGGCAACGTGGGATACGCAGTATTTT.

CDR3 residues: CASRMEGLAINEQFF. The CDR3 DNA reads as TGTGCCAGCAGAATGGAGGGCCTAGCGATCAATGAGCAGTTCTTC. The chain recombines TRBV6-5 with TRBJ2-1, with D perhaps TRBD2 (6 bases). The germline CDR1 and CDR2 sequences are MNHEY and SVGAGI. This CDR3 has 15 residues. Between the trimmed V and J ends, which lost 6 bases and 6 bases, there was a span of 18 bases.

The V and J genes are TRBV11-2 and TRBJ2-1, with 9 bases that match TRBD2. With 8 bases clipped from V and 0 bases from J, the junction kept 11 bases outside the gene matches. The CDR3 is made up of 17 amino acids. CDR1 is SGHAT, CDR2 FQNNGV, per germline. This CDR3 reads CASGGRGSGSSYNEQFF. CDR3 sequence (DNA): TGTGCCAGCGGAGGGCGAGGTAGCGGGAGCTCCTACAATGAGCAGTTCTTC.

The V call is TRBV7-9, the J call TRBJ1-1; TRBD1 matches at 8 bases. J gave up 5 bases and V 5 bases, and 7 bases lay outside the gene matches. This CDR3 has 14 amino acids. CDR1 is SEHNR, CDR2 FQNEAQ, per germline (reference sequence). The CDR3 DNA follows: TGTGCCAGCAGCCCCATACAGGGGGAAACTGAAGCTTTCTTT. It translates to CASSPIQGETEAFF.

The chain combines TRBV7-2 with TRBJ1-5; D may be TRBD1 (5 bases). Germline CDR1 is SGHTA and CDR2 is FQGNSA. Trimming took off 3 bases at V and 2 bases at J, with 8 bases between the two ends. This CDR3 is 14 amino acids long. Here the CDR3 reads CASSLAGGNQPQHF. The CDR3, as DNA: TGTGCCAGCAGCTTGGCGGGGGGCAATCAGCCCCAGCATTTT.

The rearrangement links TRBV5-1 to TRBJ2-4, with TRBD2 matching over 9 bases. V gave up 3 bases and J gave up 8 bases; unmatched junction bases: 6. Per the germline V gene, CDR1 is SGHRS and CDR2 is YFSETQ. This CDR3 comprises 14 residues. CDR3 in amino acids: CASSSGLALDIQYF. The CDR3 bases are TGCGCCAGCAGCTCGGGACTAGCTCTAGACATTCAGTACTTC. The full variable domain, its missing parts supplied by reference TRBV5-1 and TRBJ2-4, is KAGVTQTPRYLIKTRGQQVTLSCSPISGHRSVSWYQQTPGQGLQFLFEYFSETQRNKGNFPGRFSGRQFSNSRSEMNVSTLELGDSALYLCASSSGLALDIQYFGAGTRLSVL.

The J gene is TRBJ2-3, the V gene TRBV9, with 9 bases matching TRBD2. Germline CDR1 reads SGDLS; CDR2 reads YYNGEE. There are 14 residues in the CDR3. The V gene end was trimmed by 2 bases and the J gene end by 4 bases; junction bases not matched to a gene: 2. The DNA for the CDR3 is TGTGCCAGCAGCGTTAGCGGGAGCTCAGATACGCAGTATTTT. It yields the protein CASSVSGSSDTQYF.

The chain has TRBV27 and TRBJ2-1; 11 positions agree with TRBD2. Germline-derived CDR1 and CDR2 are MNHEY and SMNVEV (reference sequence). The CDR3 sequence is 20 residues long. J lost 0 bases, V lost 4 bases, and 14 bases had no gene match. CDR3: CASSSLITSGRIDSYNEQFF. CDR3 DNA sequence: TGTGCCAGCAGTTCACTTATAACTAGCGGGAGAATTGACTCCTACAATGAGCAGTTCTTC.

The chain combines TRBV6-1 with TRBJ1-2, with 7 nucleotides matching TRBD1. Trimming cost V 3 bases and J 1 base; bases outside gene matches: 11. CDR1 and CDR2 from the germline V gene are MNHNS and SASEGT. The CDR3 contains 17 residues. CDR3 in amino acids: CASSDPGQTLINYGYTF. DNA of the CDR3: TGTGCCAGCAGTGACCCGGGACAGACCCTCATTAACTATGGCTACACCTTC.

Here the CDR3 DNA reads TGTGCCAGTAGCCCTCAGGGGCGGGACACTGAAGCTTTCTTT. Translating it yields CASSPQGRDTEAFF. V gene TRBV19 combines with J gene TRBJ1-1; D is perhaps TRBD1 (6 bases). Germline V CDR1 and CDR2: LNHDA, SQIVND (reference sequence). This CDR3 comprises 14 residues. Trimming shortened V by 6 bases and J by 3 bases, and 14 bases separated the two germline ends.